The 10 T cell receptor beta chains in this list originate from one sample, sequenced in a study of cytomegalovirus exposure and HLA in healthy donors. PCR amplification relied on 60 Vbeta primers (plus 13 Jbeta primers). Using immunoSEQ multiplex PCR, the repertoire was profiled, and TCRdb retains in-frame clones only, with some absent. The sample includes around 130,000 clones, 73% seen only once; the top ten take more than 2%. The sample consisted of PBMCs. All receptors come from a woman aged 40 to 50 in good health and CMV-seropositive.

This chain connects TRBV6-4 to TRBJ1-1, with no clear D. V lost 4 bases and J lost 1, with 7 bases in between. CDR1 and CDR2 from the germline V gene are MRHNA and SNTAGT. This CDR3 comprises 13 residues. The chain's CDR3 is CASSVEANTEAFF. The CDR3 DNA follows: TGTGCCAGCAGTGTGGAGGCGAACACTGAAGCTTTCTTT.

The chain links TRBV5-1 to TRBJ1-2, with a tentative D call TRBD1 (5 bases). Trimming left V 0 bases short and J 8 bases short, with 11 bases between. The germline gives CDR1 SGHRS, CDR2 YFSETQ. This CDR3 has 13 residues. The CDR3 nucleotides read TGCGCCAGCAGCTTGGCCCAGGGTGGAGGCTACACCTTC. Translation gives CASSLAQGGGYTF.

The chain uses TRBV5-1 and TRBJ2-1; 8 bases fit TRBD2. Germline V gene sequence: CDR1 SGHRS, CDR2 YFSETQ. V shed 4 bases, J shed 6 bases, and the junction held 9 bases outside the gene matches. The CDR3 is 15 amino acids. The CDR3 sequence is CASSRAGLGGNEQFF. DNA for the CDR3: TGCGCCAGCAGCCGCGCGGGACTAGGGGGCAATGAGCAGTTCTTC. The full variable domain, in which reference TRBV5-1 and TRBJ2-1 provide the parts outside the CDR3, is KAGVTQTPRYLIKTRGQQVTLSCSPISGHRSVSWYQQTPGQGLQFLFEYFSETQRNKGNFPGRFSGRQFSNSRSEMNVSTLELGDSALYLCASSRAGLGGNEQFFGPGTRLTVL.

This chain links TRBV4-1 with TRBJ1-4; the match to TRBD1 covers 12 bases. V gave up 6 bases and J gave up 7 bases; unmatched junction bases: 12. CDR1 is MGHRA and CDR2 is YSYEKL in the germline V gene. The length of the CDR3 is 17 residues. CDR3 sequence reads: CASSQTGQGARSEKLFF. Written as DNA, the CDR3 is TGCGCCAGCAGTCAAACGGGACAGGGGGCGCGGAGTGAAAAACTGTTTTTT.

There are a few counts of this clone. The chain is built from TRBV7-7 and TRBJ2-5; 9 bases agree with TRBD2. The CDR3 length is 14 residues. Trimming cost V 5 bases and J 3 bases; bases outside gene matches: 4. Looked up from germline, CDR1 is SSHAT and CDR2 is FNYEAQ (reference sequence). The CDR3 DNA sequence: TGTGCCAGCAGCGTCGCGGGGGGGAAAGAGACCCAGTACTTC. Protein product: CASSVAGGKETQYF.

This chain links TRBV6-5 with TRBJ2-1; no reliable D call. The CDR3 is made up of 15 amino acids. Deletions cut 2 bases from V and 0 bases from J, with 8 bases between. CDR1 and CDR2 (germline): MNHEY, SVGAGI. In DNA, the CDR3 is TGTGCCAGCAGTTACGCCCGGAGCTCCTACAATGAGCAGTTCTTC. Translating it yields CASSYARSSYNEQFF.

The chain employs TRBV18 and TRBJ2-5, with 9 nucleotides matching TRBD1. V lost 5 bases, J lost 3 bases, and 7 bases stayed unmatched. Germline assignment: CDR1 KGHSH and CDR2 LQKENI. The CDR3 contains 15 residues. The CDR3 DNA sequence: TGTGCCAGCTCAAACTACAGGGGGCGGAAAGAGACCCAGTACTTC. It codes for CASSNYRGRKETQYF.

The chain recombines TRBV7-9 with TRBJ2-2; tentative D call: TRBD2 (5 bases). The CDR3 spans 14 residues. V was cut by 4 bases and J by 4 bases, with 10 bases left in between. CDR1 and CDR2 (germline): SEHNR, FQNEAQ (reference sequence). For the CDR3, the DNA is TGTGCCAGCAGCTCGGACTCCCTCACCGGGGAGCTGTTTTTT. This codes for CASSSDSLTGELFF.

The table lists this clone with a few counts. The chain's CDR3 is CASSPSGTGGYGYTF. Here the CDR3 DNA reads TGTGCCAGCTCACCTTCCGGGACAGGGGGCTATGGCTACACCTTC. V gene TRBV18 combines with J gene TRBJ1-2; 11 nucleotides line up with TRBD1. CDR1 is KGHSH, CDR2 LQKENI, per germline. Losses at the gene ends were 3 bases for V and 4 bases for J; bases not matched to a gene: 4. This CDR3 region has 15 residues.

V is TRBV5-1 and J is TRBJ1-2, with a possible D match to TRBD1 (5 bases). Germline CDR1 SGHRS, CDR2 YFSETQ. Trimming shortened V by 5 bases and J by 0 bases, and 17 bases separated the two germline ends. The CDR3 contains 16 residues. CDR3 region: CASSLVSGTSNYGYTF. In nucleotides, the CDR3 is TGCGCCAGCAGTTTAGTATCAGGGACTTCTAACTATGGCTACACCTTC.